These 27 T cell receptor beta chains were all obtained from the same sample, sequenced in a study of CD8 T cells in ankylosing spondylitis. Study-wide findings and caveats: A TCR beta motif of under 10 highly homologous variants appeared characteristic of ankylosing spondylitis blood.

Their specific antigens are unknown. MiXCR was run by TCRdb on the 5' RACE reads, yielding one entry per CDR3 protein. The sample has fewer than 550,000 distinct CDR3 sequences, less than 6% seen once. The sequencing input was blood, either unsorted or a sorted T cell fraction (not recorded which). Receptors originate from a male donor with ankylosing spondylitis.

This sequence joins TRBV7-6 and TRBJ2-2; 8 nucleotides line up with TRBD2. Losses at the gene ends were 3 bases for V and 4 bases for J; bases not matched to a gene: 4. The CDR3 runs 15 residues. Germline V gene lookup returns CDR1 SGHVS and CDR2 FNYEAQ. As DNA, the CDR3 is TGTGCCAGCAGCTTCGGGGGGGGAAGCACCGGGGAGCTGTTTTTT. It is translated as CASSFGGGSTGELFF.

The sample holds a few counts of this clonotype. The V and J genes are TRBV5-1 and TRBJ2-1; 7 bases align to TRBD1. The CDR3 has 15 residues. Germline V gene data show CDR1 as SGHRS and CDR2 as YFSETQ. Germline trimming cut 4 bases from V and 8 bases from J; bases unmatched to any gene: 12. The CDR3 DNA follows: TGCGCCAGCAGCCCAAGACAGGGTAATAGGGATGAGCAGTTCTTC. This translates into CASSPRQGNRDEQFF.

This clonotype was detected a few times. V gene TRBV3-1 combines with J gene TRBJ2-7; D perhaps matches TRBD1 (6 bases). The CDR3 loop spans 14 amino acids. Trimming stripped 6 bases from V and 3 bases from J, with 15 bases between. Germline V gene sequence: CDR1 LGHDT, CDR2 YNNKEL (reference sequence). For the CDR3, the DNA is TGTGCCAGCAGGGACAGTCGAGGGTTCTACGAGCAGTACTTC. Amino acids: CASRDSRGFYEQYF.

This clonotype was seen ten or more times. V is TRBV5-1 and J is TRBJ1-4; 7 positions match TRBD1. The germline CDR1 and CDR2 sequences are SGHRS and YFSETQ. V shed 1 base, J shed 4 bases, and the junction held 4 bases outside the gene matches. This CDR3 spans 15 amino acids. Here the CDR3 reads CASSLTGVDNEKLFF. CDR3 DNA: TGCGCCAGCAGCTTGACAGGGGTGGATAATGAAAAACTGTTTTTT.

This clonotype has at least ten counts. The chain carries TRBV7-2 and TRBJ1-2; 11 bases are a match to TRBD1. The germline gives CDR1 SGHTA, CDR2 FQGNSA. V lost 1 base, J lost 6 bases, and 1 base stayed unmatched. This CDR3 has 14 amino acids. DNA for the CDR3: TGTGCCAGCAGCTTAGTGGGACAGGGGGATGGCTACACCTTC. It translates to CASSLVGQGDGYTF.

This clonotype was seen a few times. The chain links TRBV20-1 to TRBJ2-4, with D maybe TRBD2 (5 bases). CDR1 is DFQATT and CDR2 is SNEGSKA in the germline V gene (reference sequence). V was clipped by 3 bases and J by 12 bases, with 15 bases between them. CDR3 length: 12 residues. The CDR3 loop is CSASEGSRNQYF. Here the CDR3 DNA reads TGCAGTGCTAGTGAAGGGAGTCGGAATCAGTACTTC.

This clonotype has just a few counts. The chain links TRBV20-1 to TRBJ2-3; D unclear. CDR1 and CDR2 (germline): DFQATT, SNEGSKA (reference sequence). Trimming removed 1 base at V and 4 bases at J, with 9 bases between. The CDR3 sequence is 13 residues long. The CDR3 region is CSARGTAPDTQYF. DNA for the CDR3: TGCAGTGCTAGAGGAACCGCCCCAGATACGCAGTATTTT.

This clonotype was recorded many times. The chain employs TRBV29-1 and TRBJ2-2; TRBD2 agrees at 14 bases. This CDR3 is 16 amino acids long. Trimming took 1 base from V and 6 from J; bases not matched to a gene: 4. Germline CDR1 reads SQVTM; CDR2 reads ANQGSEA. In DNA form, the CDR3 reads TGCAGCGTTGAAGGGACTAGCGGGGGGCTGGCCGGGGAGCTGTTTTTT. Translated, it gives CSVEGTSGGLAGELFF.

This clonotype was seen more than once but under ten times. The rearrangement links TRBV6-1 to TRBJ2-3; D perhaps matches TRBD1 (6 bases). Trimming took off 6 bases at V and 9 bases at J, with 22 bases between the two ends. CDR1 and CDR2 (germline): MNHNS, SASEGT. The CDR3 consists of 15 residues. The CDR3 sequence is CASRVDRLTAVTQYF. DNA for the CDR3: TGTGCCAGCAGAGTCGACAGGCTGACAGCAGTAACGCAGTATTTT.

The chain recombines TRBV12-3 or TRBV12-4 with TRBJ2-3, with no clear D. V shed 5 bases and J shed 0 bases, with 15 bases lying between them. The CDR3 is made up of 16 amino acids. CDR3 nucleotides: TGTGCCAGCAGTCCGACCCTGCCAGCTAGCACAGATACGCAGTATTTT. Protein sequence: CASSPTLPASTDTQYF.

Many counts were recorded for this clonotype. The chain is built from TRBV27 and TRBJ2-1; 7 bases are shared with TRBD1. The V gene end was trimmed by 5 bases and the J gene end by 14 bases; junction bases not matched to a gene: 30. In germline, CDR1 is MNHEY, CDR2 SMNVEV (reference sequence). This CDR3 comprises 19 residues. The DNA for the CDR3 is TGTGCCAGCAGTCAAGGGGGCTTGGGTCGGTCTAGCCGGGATGGAATGAAGTTCTTC. Its translation is CASSQGGLGRSSRDGMKFF.

This clonotype was recorded at least ten times. J is TRBJ2-2 and V is TRBV5-8, with TRBD1 matching over 8 bases. Per the germline V gene, CDR1 is SGHTS and CDR2 is YDEGEE. V lost 4 bases and J lost 6; bases outside the gene matches: 5. The CDR3 extends over 14 amino acids. The CDR3 DNA sequence: TGTGCCAGCAGCGAGGACAGGGACCCCGGGGAGCTGTTTTTT. The encoded protein is CASSEDRDPGELFF.

Concerning this clonotype: At one of its ends the junction is not consistent with the germline gene, which may arise from a read error. The genes are TRBV11-2 and TRBJ2-2, with 10 bases fitting TRBD1. There are 15 residues in the CDR3. Germline values: CDR1 SGHAT, CDR2 FQNNGV. CDR3 sequence reads: CASIFDRGQTGELLF. CDR3 bases: TGTGCCAGCATCTTTGACAGGGGGCAAACCGGGGAGCTGCTTTTT.

Ten or more counts support this clonotype. This chain joins TRBV5-1 and TRBJ2-2; 8 bases align to TRBD1. Trimming took 5 bases from V and 1 from J; bases not matched to a gene: 7. The CDR3 runs to 16 residues. CDR1 SGHRS and CDR2 YFSETQ come from the germline V gene. CDR3 loop: CASSQGAWKNTGELFF. The CDR3 DNA reads TGCGCCAGCAGTCAGGGGGCTTGGAAGAACACCGGGGAGCTGTTTTTT.

There are many counts of this clonotype. The chain joins TRBV4-3 to TRBJ1-1; tentatively, D is TRBD1 (6 bases). CDR1 is LGHNA, CDR2 YSLEER, per germline. This CDR3 spans 15 amino acids. The V gene lost 1 base and the J gene lost 6 bases, with 15 bases spanning the gap. CDR3 in amino acids: CASSQANQGMAEAFF. In DNA form, the CDR3 reads TGCGCCAGCAGCCAAGCAAACCAGGGGATGGCTGAAGCTTTCTTT.

This clonotype was detected many times. The CDR3 DNA reads TGCAGTGCTGTGGGACAGTACCTAACAGATACGCAGTATTTT. This encodes CSAVGQYLTDTQYF. J is TRBJ2-3 and V is TRBV20-1; the match to TRBD1 covers 7 bases. J lost 3 bases, V lost 5 bases, and 8 bases had no gene match. This CDR3 comprises 14 residues. The germline V gene has CDR1 DFQATT and CDR2 SNEGSKA (reference sequence).

This clonotype was found many times. The chain couples TRBV20-1 to TRBJ1-2; no clear D gene. The CDR3 is 13 residues long. V was pared by 0 bases and J by 2 bases, with 7 bases between. Per germline, CDR1 DFQATT and CDR2 SNEGSKA (reference sequence). This CDR3 is CSAREELNYGYTF. As DNA, the CDR3 is TGCAGTGCTAGAGAGGAGCTGAACTATGGCTACACCTTC.

This clonotype was seen ten or more times. The chain employs TRBV12-5 and TRBJ2-3; possibly TRBD1 for D (6 bases). The length of the CDR3 is 14 residues. Between the trimmed V and J ends, which lost 7 bases and 1 base, there was a span of 12 bases. Germline CDR1 and CDR2: LGHNT and FRNRAP. The CDR3 DNA is TGTGCTAGTGTACAGGGCGGGCGCACAGATACGCAGTATTTT. Its protein is CASVQGGRTDTQYF.

Many counts were recorded for this clonotype. The rearrangement links TRBV10-3 to TRBJ2-1; TRBD2 is a possible D gene (5 bases). The CDR3 extends over 15 amino acids. The germline V gene has CDR1 ENHRY and CDR2 SYGVKD. V was shortened by 6 bases and J by 4 bases, with 16 bases between the two germline ends. CDR3 nucleotide sequence: TGTGCCATCAGCGCCGGGGAAGCAAGATACAATGAGCAGTTCTTC. Protein product: CAISAGEARYNEQFF.

This clonotype was picked up many times. The V and J genes are TRBV3-1 and TRBJ1-6; D remains unclear. V was pared by 0 bases and J by 7 bases, with 4 bases between. Germline CDR1 reads LGHDT; CDR2 reads YNNKEL (reference sequence). The CDR3 runs to 13 residues. Here the CDR3 DNA reads TGTGCCAGCAGCCAAGAGCCCAATTCACCCCTCCACTTT. Protein: CASSQEPNSPLHF. Drawing the rest from reference TRBV3-1 and TRBJ1-6, the complete variable domain is DTAVSQTPKYLVTQMGNDKSIKCEQNLGHDTMYWYKQDSKKFLKIMFSYNNKELIINETVPNRFSPKSPDKAHLNLHINSLELGDSAVYFCASSQEPNSPLHFGNGTRLTVT.

This clonotype was recorded many times. CDR3 coding DNA: TGCAGTGCTAGATCGACCCTCAATGAGCAGTTCTTC. It yields the protein CSARSTLNEQFF. J is TRBJ2-1 and V is TRBV20-1, with no clear D. The CDR3 covers 12 residues. Germline V gene sequence: CDR1 DFQATT, CDR2 SNEGSKA (reference sequence). Trimming took off 2 bases at V and 6 bases at J, with 8 bases between the two ends.

Ten or more counts support this clonotype. This sequence joins TRBV18 and TRBJ2-3; 8 bases map to TRBD2. The CDR3 sequence is 15 residues long. Germline CDR1 reads KGHSH; CDR2 reads LQKENI. V lost 0 bases to trimming and J lost 3 bases; unmatched junction nucleotides: 2. CDR3 region: CASSPPGLVTDTQYF. The CDR3 DNA sequence: TGTGCCAGCTCACCACCGGGACTAGTGACAGATACGCAGTATTTT. Complete variable domain (other parts from reference TRBV18 and TRBJ2-3): NAGVMQNPRHLVRRRGQEARLRCSPMKGHSHVYWYRQLPEEGLKFMVYLQKENIIDESGMPKERFSAEFPKEGPSILRIQQVVRGDSAAYFCASSPPGLVTDTQYFGPGTRLTVL.

This clonotype was seen only a few times. The chain uses TRBV9 and TRBJ2-7; 10 bases fit TRBD1. J lost 3 bases, V lost 2 bases, and 5 bases had no gene match. The CDR3 is 15 residues long. Germline V CDR1 and CDR2: SGDLS, YYNGEE. Written as DNA, the CDR3 is TGTGCCAGCAGCGTCGGAGGGACAGGGGACTACGAGCAGTACTTC. It encodes CASSVGGTGDYEQYF.

The chain uses TRBV2 and TRBJ1-4; D gene ambiguous. In germline, CDR1 is SNHLY, CDR2 FYNNEI. V was cut by 4 bases and J by 13 bases, with 13 bases left in between. CDR3 length: 12 residues. CDR3 in DNA: TGTGCCAGCAGTGTGTACTCCGAACGACTGTTTTTT. Translation gives CASSVYSERLFF. Full variable domain (missing parts from reference TRBV2 and TRBJ1-4): EPEVTQTPSHQVTQMGQEVILRCVPISNHLYFYWYRQILGQKVEFLVSFYNNEISEKSEIFDDQFSVERPDGSNFTLKIRSTKLEDSAMYFCASSVYSERLFFGSGTQLSVL.

This clonotype was picked up many times. The chain carries TRBV7-9 and TRBJ1-2; D gene uncertain. V was clipped by 0 bases and J by 5 bases, with 10 bases between them. This CDR3 is 14 amino acids long. The germline V gene has CDR1 SEHNR and CDR2 FQNEAQ (reference sequence). The CDR3 reads CASSLAGIEYGYTF. CDR3 coding DNA: TGTGCCAGCAGCTTAGCGGGTATAGAATATGGCTACACCTTC.

The sample holds many counts of this clonotype. V is TRBV29-1 and J is TRBJ2-6; TRBD2 aligns across 8 bases. Germline V gene sequence: CDR1 SQVTM, CDR2 ANQGSEA. The CDR3 runs to 14 residues. With 5 bases clipped from V and 3 bases from J, the junction kept 3 bases outside the gene matches. CDR3 nucleotide sequence: TGCAGCGTTATGGCGGGGGGTGGGGCCAACGTCCTGACTTTC. It yields the protein CSVMAGGGANVLTF. Full variable domain (rest looked up from reference TRBV29-1 and TRBJ2-6): SAVISQKPSRDICQRGTSLTIQCQVDSQVTMMFWYRQQPGQSLTLIATANQGSEATYESGFVIDKFPISRPNLTFSTLTVSNMSPEDSSIYLCSVMAGGGANVLTFGAGSRLTVL.

The gene calls are TRBV6-1 and TRBJ1-1, with TRBD1 identical over 7 bases. Germline V gives CDR1 MNHNS, CDR2 SASEGT. CDR3 size: 14 residues. The V gene end was trimmed by 7 bases and the J gene end by 5 bases; junction bases not matched to a gene: 10. CDR3 nucleotides: TGTGCCAGCACAATCTCGCCAGGGGGGACTGAAGCTTTCTTT. As protein: CASTISPGGTEAFF.